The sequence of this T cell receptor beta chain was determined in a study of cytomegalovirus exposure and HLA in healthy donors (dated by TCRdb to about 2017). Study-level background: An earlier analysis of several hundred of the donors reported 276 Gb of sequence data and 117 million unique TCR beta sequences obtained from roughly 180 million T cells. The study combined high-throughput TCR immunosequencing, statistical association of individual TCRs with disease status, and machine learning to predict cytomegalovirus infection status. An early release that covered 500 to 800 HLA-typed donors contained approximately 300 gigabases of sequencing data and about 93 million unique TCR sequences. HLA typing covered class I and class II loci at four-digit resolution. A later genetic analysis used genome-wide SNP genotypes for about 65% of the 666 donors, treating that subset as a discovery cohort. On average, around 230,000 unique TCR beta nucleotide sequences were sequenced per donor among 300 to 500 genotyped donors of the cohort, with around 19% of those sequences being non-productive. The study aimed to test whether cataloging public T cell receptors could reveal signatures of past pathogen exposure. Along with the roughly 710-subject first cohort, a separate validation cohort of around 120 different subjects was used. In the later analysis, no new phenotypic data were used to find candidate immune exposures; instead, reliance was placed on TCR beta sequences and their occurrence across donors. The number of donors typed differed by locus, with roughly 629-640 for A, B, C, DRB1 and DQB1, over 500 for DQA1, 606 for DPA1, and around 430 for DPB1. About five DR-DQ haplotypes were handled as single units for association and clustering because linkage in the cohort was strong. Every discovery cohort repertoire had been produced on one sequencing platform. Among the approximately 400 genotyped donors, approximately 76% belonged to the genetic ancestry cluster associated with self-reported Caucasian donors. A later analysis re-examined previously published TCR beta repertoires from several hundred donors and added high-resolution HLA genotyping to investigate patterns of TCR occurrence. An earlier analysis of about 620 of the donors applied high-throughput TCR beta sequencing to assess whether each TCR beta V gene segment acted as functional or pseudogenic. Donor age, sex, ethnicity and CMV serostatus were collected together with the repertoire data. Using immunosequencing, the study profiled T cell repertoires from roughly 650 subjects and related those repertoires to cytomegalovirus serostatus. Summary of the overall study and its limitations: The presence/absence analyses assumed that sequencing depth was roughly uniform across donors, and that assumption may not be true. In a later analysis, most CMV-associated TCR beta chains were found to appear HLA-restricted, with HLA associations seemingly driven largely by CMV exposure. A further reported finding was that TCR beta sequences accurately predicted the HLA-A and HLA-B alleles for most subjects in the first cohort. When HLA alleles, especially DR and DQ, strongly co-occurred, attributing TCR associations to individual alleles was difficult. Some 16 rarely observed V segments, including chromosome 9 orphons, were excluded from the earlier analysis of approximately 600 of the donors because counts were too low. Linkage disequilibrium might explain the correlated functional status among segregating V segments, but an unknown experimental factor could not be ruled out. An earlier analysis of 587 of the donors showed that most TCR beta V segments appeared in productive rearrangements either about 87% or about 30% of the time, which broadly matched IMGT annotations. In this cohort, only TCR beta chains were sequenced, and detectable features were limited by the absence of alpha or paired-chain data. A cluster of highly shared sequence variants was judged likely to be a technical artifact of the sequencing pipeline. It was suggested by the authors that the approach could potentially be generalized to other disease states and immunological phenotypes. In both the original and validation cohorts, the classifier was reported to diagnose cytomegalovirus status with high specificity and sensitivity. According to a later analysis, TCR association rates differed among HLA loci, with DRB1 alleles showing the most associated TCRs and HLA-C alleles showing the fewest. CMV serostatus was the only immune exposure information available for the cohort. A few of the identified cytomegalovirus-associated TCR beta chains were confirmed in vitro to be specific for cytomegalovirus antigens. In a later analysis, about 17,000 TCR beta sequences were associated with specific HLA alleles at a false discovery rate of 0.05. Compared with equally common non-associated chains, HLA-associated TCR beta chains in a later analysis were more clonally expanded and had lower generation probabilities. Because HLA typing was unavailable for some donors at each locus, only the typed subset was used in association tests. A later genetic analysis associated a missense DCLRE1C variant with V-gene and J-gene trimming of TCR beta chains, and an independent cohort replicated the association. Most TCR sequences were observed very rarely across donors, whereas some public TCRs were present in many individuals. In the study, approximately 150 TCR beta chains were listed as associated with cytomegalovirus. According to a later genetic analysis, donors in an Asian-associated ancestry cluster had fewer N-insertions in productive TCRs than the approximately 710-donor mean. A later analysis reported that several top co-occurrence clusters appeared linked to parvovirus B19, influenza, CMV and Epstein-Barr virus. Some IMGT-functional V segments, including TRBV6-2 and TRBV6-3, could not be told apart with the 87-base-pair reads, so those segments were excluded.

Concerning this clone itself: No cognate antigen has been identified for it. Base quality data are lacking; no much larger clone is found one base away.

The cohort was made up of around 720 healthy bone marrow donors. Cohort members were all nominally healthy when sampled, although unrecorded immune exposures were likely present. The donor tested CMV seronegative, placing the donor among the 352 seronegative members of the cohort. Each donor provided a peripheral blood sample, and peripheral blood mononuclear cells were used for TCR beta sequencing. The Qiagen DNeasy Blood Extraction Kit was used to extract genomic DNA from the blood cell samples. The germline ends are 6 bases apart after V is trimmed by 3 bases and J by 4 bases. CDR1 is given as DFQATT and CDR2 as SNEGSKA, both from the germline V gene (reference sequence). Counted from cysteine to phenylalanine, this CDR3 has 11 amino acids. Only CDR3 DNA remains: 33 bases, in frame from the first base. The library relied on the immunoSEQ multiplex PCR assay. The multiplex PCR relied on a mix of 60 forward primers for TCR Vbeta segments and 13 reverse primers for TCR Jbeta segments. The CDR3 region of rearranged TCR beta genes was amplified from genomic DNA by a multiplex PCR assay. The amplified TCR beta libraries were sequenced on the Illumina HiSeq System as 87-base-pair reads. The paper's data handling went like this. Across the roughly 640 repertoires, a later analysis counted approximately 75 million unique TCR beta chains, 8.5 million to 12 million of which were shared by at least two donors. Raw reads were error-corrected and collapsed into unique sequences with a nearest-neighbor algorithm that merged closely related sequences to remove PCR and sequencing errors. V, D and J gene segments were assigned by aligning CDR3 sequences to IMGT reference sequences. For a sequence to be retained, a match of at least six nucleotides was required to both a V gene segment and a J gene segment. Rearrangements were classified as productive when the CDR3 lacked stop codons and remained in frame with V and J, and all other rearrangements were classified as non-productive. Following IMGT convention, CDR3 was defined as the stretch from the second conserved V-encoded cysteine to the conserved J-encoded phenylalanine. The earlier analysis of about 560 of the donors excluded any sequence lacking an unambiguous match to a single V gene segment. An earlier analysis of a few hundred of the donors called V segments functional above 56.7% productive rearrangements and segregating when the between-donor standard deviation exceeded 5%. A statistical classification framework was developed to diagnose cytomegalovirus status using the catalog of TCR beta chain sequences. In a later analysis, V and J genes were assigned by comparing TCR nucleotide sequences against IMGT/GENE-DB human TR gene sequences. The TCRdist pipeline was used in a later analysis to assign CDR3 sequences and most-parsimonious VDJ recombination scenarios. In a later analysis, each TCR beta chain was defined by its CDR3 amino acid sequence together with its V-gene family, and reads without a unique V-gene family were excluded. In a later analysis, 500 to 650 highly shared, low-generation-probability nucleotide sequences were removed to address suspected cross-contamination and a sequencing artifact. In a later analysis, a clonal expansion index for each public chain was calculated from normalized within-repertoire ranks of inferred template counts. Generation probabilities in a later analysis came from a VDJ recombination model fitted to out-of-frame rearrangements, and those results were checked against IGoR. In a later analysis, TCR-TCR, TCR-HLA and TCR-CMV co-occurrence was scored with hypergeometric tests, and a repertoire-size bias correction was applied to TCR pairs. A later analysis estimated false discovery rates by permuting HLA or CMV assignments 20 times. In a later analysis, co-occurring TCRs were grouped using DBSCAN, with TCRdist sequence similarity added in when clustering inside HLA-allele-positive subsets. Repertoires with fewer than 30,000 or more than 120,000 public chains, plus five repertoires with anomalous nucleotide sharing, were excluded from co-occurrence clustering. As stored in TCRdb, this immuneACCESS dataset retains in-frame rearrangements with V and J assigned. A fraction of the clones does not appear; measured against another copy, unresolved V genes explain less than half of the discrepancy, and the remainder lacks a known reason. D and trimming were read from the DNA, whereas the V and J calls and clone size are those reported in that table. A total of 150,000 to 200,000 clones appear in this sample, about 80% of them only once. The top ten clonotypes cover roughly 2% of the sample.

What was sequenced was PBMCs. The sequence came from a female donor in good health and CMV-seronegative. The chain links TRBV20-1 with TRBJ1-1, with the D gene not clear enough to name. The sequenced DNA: TGCAGTGCTAGGGAGGCCACTGAAGCTTTCTTT. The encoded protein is CSAREATEAFF.